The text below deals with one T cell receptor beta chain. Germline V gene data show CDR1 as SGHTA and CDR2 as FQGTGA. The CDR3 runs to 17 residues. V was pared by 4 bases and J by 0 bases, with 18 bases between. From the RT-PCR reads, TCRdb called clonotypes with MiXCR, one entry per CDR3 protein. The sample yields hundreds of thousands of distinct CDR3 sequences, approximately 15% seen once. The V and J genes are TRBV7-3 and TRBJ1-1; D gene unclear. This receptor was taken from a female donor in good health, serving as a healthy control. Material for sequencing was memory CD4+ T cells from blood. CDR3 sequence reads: CASSSEVWEAMNTEAFF. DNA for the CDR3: TGTGCCAGCAGCTCGGAGGTTTGGGAGGCCATGAACACTGAAGCTTTCTTT.